This T cell receptor (beta chain) was observed in a study of OX40 agonist ivuxolimab in advanced cancers. Study-wide context: Dosing consisted of intravenous ivuxolimab at 0.01 to 10 mg/kg every 2 weeks.

On this clone: Antigen specificity is unknown.

The V gene's germline CDR1 is SGHAT and CDR2 FQNNGV. J lost 1 base, V lost 6 bases, and 6 bases had no gene match. This CDR3 has 15 amino acids. Some clones are missing from TCRdb's copy, which holds only in-frame ones; the method was immunoSEQ multiplex PCR. The sample carries about 14,000 clones, approximately 80% recorded once. Points from the study as a whole: Clonal expansion was among the lowest in partial responders at 0.1-3.0 mg/kg, especially CD8+. Researchers did not determine the expanded peripheral T cells' antigen specificity. Expanded clones belonging to CD8+ T cells outnumbered, on average, those of CD4+.

The TCR comes from an adult with an advanced solid tumor such as melanoma, head and neck, liver or kidney cancer. The material sequenced was CD4+ or CD8+ T cells sorted from blood, taken in a trial of the OX40 agonist ivuxolimab. The chain has TRBV11-2 and TRBJ1-5; 7 bases are shared with TRBD1. The CDR3 DNA follows: TGTGCCAGCAGTATCGGGACAGTGAGCAATCAGCCCCAGCATTTT. Translated: CASSIGTVSNQPQHF.